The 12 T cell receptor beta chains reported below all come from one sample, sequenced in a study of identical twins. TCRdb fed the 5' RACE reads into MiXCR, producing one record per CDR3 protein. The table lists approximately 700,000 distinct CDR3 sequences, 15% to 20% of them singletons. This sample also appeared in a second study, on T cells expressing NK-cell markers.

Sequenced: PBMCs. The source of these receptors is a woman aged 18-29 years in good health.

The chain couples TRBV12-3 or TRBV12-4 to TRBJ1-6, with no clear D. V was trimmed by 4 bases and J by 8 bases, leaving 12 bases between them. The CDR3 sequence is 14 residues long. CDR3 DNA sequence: TGTGCCAGCAGTTCGCGACGTCAAGATTCACCCCTCCACTTT. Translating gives CASSSRRQDSPLHF.

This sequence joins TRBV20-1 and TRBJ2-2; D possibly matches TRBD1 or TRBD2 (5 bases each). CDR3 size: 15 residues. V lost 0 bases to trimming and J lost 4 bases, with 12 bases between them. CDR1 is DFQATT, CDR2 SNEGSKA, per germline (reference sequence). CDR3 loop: CSARDPGAGTGELFF. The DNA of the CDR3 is TGCAGTGCTAGAGATCCCGGGGCGGGCACCGGGGAGCTGTTTTTT.

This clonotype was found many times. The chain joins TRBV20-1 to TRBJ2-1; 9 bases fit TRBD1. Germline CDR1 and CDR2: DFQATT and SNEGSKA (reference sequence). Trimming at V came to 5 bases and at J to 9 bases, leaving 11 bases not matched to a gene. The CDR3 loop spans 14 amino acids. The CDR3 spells CSAFVPGQGTEQFF. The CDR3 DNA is TGCAGTGCTTTTGTTCCGGGACAGGGAACTGAGCAGTTCTTC.

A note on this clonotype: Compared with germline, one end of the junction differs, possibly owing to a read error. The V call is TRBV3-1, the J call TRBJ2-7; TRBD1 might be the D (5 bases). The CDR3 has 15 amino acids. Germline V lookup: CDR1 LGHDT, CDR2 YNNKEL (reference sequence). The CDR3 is CANSPLVQAQYEQYF. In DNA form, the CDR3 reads TGTGCCAACAGCCCACTGGTACAGGCGCAATACGAGCAGTACTTC.

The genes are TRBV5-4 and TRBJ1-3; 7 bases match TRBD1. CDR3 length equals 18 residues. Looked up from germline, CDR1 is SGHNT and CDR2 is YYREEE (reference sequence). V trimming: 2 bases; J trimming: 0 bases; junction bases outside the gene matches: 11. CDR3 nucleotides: TGTGCCAGCAGCTTAGGTACCGGGACAGACCGCTCTGGAAACACCATATATTTT. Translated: CASSLGTGTDRSGNTIYF.

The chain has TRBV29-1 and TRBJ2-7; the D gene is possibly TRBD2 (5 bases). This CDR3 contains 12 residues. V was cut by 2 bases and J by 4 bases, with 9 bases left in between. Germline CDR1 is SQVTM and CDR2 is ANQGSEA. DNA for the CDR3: TGCAGCGTTGAACGGGGAGAGTACGAGCAGTACTTC. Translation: CSVERGEYEQYF.

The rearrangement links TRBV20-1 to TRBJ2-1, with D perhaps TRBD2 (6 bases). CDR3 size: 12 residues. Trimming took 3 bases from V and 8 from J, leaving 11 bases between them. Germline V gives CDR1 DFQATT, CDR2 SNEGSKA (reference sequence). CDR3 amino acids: CSARGTYDEQFF. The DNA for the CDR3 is TGCAGTGCTAGGGGGACTTACGATGAGCAGTTCTTC.

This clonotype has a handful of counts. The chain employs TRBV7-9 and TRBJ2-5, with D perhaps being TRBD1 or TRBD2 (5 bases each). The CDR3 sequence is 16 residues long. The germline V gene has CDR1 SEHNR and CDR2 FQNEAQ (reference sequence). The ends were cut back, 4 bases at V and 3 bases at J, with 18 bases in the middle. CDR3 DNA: TGTGCCAGCAGCTACCGAAGGGGAGACCTTAAAGAGACCCAGTACTTC. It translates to CASSYRRGDLKETQYF. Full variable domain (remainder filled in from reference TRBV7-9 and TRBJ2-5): DTGVSQNPRHKITKRGQNVTFRCDPISEHNRLYWYRQTLGQGPEFLTYFQNEAQLEKSRLLSDRFSAERPKGSFSTLEIQRTEQGDSAMYLCASSYRRGDLKETQYFGPGTRLLVL.

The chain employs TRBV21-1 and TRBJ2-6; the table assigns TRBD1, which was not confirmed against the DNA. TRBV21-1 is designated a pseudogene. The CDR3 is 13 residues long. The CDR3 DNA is TGTGCCAGCAGCAAGGGGGGAGTCAACGTCCTGACTTTC. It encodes CASSKGGVNVLTF.

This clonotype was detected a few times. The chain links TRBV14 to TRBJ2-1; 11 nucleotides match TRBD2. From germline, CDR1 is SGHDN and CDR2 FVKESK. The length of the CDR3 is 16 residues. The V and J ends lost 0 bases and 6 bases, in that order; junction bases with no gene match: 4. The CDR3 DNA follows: TGTGCCAGCAGCCAAGATATACTAGCGGGAGCCAATGAGCAGTTCTTC. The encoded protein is CASSQDILAGANEQFF.

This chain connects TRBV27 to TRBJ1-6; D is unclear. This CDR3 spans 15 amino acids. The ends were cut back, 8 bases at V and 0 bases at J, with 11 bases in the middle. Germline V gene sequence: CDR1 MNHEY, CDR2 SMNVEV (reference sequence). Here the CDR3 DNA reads TGTGCCAGCGGAGGCGAGAGCTCCTATAATTCACCCCTCCACTTT. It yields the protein CASGGESSYNSPLHF.

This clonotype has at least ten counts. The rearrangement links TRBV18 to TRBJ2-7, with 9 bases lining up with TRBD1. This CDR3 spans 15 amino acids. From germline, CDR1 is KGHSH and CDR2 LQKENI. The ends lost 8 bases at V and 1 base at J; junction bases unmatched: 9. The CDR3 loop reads CASSPGTGSSYEQYF. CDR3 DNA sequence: TGTGCCAGCAGCCCAGGGACAGGGTCATCCTACGAGCAGTACTTC.